The rows below give T cell receptor beta chains drawn from one sample of a study of T-cell reconstitution after alpha-beta-depleted transplantation in children. TCRdb reprocessed the PCR reads with MiXCR, giving one entry per CDR3 protein. The repertoire holds some 500,000 distinct CDR3 sequences, with 30% to 35% as singletons. This material consisted of PBMCs from the stem cell graft donor, taken from the stem cell graft. These receptors were taken from a human donor who donated a stem cell graft to a child with aplastic anemia. CDR3s leave out the opening cysteine and the closing phenylalanine or tryptophan. The order of the fields is V gene, J gene, CDR3 protein.

TRBV7-2	TRBJ2-7	ASSLAPSGGVEQY
TRBV4-3	TRBJ1-1	ASSQGPGVNTEAF
TRBV7-2	TRBJ2-1	ASSSGLDNEQF
TRBV7-2	TRBJ2-5	ASSTRTGIQETQY
TRBV20-1	TRBJ1-2	SAPDGGYGYT
TRBV6-2/TRBV6-3	TRBJ2-5	ASSSDSLQGQETQY
TRBV7-6	TRBJ2-7	ASSPLGHPNTYEQY
TRBV28	TRBJ1-6	ASLWGGSRNSPLH
TRBV10-3	TRBJ2-1	AISEGTAPYNEQF
TRBV25-1	TRBJ2-1	ASSRSNEQF
TRBV18	TRBJ2-1	ASSPLGNWGYNEQF
TRBV18	TRBJ2-5	ASSPPGAETQY
TRBV27	TRBJ2-1	ASTQGTGGVHEQF
TRBV5-1	TRBJ2-2	ASSRPGLSAKHTGELF
TRBV12-3/TRBV12-4	TRBJ1-4	ASSPTRDRRKELF
TRBV12-3/TRBV12-4	TRBJ1-1	ASSPRPTVGAF
TRBV15	TRBJ2-7	ATSRTLATGIYEQY
TRBV20-1	TRBJ2-3	SARPQSGDTQY
TRBV30	TRBJ1-1	AWSTGTGGTEAF
TRBV12-3/TRBV12-4	TRBJ1-1	ASRGIRVLNTEAF
TRBV5-4	TRBJ1-5	ASSVTGDQPQH
TRBV7-2	TRBJ1-2	ASSSSRGASYGYT
TRBV29-1	TRBJ2-2	SGELNGGELF
TRBV7-2	TRBJ1-1	ATPGARGAF
TRBV20-1	TRBJ2-1	SAPYSGPYNEQF
TRBV7-6	TRBJ2-7	ASSLVGSGRSSYEQY
TRBV18	TRBJ2-1	ASSPIATGGFNEQF
TRBV5-1	TRBJ2-7	ASSHTEAYEQY
TRBV6-1	TRBJ2-7	ASKGRTARDEQY
TRBV10-3	TRBJ2-1	AISGLAGGNNEQF
TRBV5-5	TRBJ1-1	ASSLAGIFTEAF
TRBV20-1	TRBJ1-2	SVLLESRGYT
TRBV5-1	TRBJ2-7	ASQPIRGPYEQY
TRBV7-2	TRBJ2-1	ASSFGVAEYNEQF